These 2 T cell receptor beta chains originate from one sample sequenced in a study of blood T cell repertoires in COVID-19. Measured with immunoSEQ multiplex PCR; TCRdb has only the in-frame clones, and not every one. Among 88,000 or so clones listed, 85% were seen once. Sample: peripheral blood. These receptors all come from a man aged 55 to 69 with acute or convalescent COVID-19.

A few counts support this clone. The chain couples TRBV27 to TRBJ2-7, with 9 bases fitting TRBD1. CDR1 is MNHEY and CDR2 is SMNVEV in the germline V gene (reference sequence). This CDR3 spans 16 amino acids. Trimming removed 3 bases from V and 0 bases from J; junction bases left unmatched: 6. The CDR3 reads CASSFLVDRGSYEQYF. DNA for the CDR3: TGTGCCAGCAGTTTTCTGGTGGACAGGGGCTCCTACGAGCAGTACTTC.

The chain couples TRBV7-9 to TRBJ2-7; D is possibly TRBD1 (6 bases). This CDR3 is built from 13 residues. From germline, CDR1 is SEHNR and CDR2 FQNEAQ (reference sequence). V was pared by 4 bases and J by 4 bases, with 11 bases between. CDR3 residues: CASSSGQSYEQYF. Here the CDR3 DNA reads TGTGCCAGCAGCTCCGGACAGTCGTACGAGCAGTACTTC.